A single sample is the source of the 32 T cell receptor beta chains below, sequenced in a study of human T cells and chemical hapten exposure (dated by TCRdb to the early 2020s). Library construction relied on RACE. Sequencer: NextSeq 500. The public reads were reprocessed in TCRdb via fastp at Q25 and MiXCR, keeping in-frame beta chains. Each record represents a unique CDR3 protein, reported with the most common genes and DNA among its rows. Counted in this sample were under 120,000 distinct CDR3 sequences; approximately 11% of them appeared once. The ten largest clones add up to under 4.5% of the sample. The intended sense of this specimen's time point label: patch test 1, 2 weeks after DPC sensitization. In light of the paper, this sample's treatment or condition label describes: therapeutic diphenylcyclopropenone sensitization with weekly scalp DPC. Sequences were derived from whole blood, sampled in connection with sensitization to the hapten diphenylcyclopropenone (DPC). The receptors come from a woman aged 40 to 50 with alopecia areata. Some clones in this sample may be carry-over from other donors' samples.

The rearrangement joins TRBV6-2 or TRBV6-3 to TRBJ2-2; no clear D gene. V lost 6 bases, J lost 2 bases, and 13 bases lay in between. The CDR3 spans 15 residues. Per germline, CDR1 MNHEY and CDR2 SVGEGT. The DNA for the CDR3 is TGTGCCAGCAGACCCTCGGCAGCTAACACCGGGGAGCTGTTTTTT. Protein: CASRPSAANTGELFF.

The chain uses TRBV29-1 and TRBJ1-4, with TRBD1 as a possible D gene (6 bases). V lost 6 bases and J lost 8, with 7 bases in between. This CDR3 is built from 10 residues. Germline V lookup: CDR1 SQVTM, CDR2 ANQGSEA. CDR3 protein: CSVGGEKLFF. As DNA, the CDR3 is TGCAGCGTGGGGGGCGAAAAACTGTTTTTT.

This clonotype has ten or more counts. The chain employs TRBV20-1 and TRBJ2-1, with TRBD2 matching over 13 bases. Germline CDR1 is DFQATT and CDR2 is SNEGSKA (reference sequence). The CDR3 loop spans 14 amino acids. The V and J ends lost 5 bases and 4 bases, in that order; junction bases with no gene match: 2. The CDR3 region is CSARTSGSYNEQFF. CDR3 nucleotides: TGCAGTGCTCGGACTAGCGGGAGTTACAATGAGCAGTTCTTC.

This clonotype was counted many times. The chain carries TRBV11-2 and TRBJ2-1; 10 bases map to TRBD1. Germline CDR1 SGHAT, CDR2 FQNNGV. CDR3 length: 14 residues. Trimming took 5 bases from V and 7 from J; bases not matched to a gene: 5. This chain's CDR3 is CASSGGDRGNEQFF. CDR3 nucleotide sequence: TGTGCCAGCAGCGGGGGGGACAGGGGTAATGAGCAGTTCTTC.

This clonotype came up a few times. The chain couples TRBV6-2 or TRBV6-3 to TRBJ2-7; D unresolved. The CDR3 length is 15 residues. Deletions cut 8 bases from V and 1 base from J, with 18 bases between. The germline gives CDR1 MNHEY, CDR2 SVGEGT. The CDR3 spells CASSAGAVQSYEQYF. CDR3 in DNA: TGTGCCAGCTCAGCCGGCGCGGTGCAATCCTACGAGCAGTACTTC.

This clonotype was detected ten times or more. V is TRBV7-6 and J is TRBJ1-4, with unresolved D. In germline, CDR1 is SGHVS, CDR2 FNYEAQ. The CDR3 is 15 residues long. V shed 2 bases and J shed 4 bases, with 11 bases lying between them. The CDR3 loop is CASSLRSERNEKLFF. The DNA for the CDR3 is TGTGCCAGCAGCTTAAGGTCCGAACGTAATGAAAAACTGTTTTTT.

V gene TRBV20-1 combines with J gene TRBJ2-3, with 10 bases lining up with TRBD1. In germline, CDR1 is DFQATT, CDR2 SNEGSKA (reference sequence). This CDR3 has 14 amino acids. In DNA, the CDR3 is TGCAGCGCCAAAGGACAGGGGGGGTCAGATACGCAGTATTTT. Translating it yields CSAKGQGGSDTQYF.

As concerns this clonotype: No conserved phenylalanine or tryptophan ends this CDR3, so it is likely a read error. CDR3 sequence reads: CASSVYQGGELFS. CDR3 DNA: TGTGCCAGTAGTGTCTATCAGGGCGGGGAGCTGTTTTCT. The chain is built from TRBV19 and TRBJ2-2, with D perhaps TRBD1 (5 bases). Germline V gene data show CDR1 as LNHDA and CDR2 as SQIVND (reference sequence). Trimming shortened V by 5 bases and J by 7 bases, and 11 bases separated the two germline ends. The CDR3 extends over 13 amino acids.

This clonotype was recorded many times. The CDR3 reads CASSLSGRLAKNIQYF. The DNA for the CDR3 is TGTGCCAGCTCACTTAGCGGGAGGCTAGCCAAAAACATTCAGTACTTC. The V gene is TRBV18, the J gene TRBJ2-4, with 10 bases aligning to TRBD2. Germline lookup yields CDR1 KGHSH and CDR2 LQKENI. The CDR3 extends over 16 amino acids. Losses at the gene ends were 4 bases for V and 0 bases for J; bases not matched to a gene: 3.

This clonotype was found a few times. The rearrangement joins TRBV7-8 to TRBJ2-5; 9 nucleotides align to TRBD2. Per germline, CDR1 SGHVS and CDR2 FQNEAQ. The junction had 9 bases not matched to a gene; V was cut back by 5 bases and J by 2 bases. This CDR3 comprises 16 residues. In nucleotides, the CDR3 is TGTGCCAGCAGCGTCTTAGCGGGGGCCATACAAGAGACCCAGTACTTC. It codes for CASSVLAGAIQETQYF. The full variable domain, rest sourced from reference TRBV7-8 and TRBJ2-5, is GAGVSQSPRYKVAKRGQDVALRCDPISGHVSLFWYQQALGQGPEFLTYFQNEAQLDKSGLPSDRFFAERPEGSVSTLKIQRTQQEDSAVYLCASSVLAGAIQETQYFGPGTRLLVL.

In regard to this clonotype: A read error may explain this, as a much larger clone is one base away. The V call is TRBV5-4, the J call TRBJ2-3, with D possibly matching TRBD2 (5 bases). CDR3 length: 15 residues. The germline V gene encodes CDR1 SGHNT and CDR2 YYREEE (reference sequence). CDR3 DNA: TGTGCCAGCAGCCTTGGGAGCGGAAGCACAGATATGCAGTATTTT. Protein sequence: CASSLGSGSTDMQYF.

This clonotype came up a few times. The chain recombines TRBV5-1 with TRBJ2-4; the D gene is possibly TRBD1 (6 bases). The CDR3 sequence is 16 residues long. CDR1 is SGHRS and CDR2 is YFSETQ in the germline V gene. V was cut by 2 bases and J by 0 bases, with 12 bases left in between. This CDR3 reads CASSFSDRLAKNIQYF. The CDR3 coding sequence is TGCGCCAGCAGCTTCTCGGACAGACTAGCCAAAAACATTCAGTACTTC.

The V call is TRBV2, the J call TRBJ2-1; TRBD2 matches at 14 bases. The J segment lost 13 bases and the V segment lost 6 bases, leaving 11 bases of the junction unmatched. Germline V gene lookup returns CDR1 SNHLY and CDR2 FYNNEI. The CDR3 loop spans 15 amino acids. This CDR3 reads CASRQGTSGSQDQFF. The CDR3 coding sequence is TGTGCCAGCAGGCAAGGGACTAGCGGGAGTCAAGATCAGTTCTTC.

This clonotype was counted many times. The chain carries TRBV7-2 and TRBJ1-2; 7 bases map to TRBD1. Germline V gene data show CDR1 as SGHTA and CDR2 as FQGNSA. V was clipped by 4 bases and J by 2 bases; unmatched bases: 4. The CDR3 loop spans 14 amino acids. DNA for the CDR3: TGTGCCAGCAGCTACGGACAGGCGAACTATGGCTACACCTTC. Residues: CASSYGQANYGYTF.

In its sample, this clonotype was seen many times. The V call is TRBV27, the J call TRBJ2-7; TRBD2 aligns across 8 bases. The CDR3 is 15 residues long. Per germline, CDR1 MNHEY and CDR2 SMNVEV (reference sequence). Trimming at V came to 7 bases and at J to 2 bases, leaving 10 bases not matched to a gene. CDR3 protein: CASTERTGGPYEQYF. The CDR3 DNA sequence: TGTGCCAGCACCGAGAGGACGGGGGGGCCCTACGAGCAGTACTTC.

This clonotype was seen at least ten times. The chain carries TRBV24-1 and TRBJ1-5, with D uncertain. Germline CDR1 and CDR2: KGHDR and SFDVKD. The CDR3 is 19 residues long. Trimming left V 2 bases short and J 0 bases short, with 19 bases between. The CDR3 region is CATSDSRDPRGYSNQPQHF. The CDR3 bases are TGTGCCACCAGTGATTCCCGTGACCCTCGCGGATATAGCAATCAGCCCCAGCATTTT.

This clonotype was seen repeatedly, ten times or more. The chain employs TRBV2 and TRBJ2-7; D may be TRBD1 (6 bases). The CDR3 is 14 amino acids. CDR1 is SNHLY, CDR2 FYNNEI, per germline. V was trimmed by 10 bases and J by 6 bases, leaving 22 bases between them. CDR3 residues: CATSTTTGLLEQYF. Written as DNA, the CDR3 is TGTGCCACCTCGACAACGACAGGATTACTCGAGCAGTACTTC. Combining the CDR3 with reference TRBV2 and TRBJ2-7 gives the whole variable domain EPEVTQTPSHQVTQMGQEVILRCVPISNHLYFYWYRQILGQKVEFLVSFYNNEISEKSEIFDDQFSVERPDGSNFTLKIRSTKLEDSAMYFCATSTTTGLLEQYFGPGTRLTVT.

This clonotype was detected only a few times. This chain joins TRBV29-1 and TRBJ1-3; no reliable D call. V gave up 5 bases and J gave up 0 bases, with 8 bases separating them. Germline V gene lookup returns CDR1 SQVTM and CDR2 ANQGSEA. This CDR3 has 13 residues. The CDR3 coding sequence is TGCAGCGTTTTCCGAAGCTCTGGAAACACCATATATTTT. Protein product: CSVFRSSGNTIYF.

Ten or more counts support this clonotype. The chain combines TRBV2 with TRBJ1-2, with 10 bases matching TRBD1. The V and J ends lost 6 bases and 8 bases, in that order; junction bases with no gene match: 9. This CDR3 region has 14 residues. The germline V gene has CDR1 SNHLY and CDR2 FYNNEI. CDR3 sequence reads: CASRPKGTGVGYTF. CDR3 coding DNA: TGTGCCAGCAGACCCAAAGGGACAGGGGTCGGCTACACCTTC.

The CDR3 reads CASSPNAADVYEQYF. The CDR3 bases are TGCGCCAGCAGCCCAAATGCAGCGGACGTATACGAGCAGTACTTC. The V call is TRBV5-1, the J call TRBJ2-7; D is perhaps TRBD2 (5 bases). Trimming shortened V by 4 bases and J by 4 bases, and 18 bases separated the two germline ends. CDR3 length: 15 residues. Germline CDR1 and CDR2: SGHRS and YFSETQ.

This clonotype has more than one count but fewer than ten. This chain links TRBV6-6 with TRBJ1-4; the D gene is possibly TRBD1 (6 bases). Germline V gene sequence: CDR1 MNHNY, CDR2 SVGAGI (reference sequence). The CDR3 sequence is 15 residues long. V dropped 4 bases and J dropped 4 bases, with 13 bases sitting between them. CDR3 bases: TGTGCCAGCAGTTTACAGGGCCGACTTAATGAAAAACTGTTTTTT. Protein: CASSLQGRLNEKLFF.

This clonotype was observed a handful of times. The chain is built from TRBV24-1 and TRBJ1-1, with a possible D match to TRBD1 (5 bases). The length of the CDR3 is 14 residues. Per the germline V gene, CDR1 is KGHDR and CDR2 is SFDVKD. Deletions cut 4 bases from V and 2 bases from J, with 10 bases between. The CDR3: CATSDWDANTEAFF. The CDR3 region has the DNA TGTGCCACCAGTGACTGGGACGCCAACACTGAAGCTTTCTTT.

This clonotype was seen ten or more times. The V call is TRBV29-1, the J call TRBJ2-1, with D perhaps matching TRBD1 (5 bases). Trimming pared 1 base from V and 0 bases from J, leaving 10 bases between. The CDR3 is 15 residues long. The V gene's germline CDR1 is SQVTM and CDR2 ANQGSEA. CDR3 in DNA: TGCAGCGTTGAAGGAGACAGTAGCTCCTACAATGAGCAGTTCTTC. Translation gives CSVEGDSSSYNEQFF.

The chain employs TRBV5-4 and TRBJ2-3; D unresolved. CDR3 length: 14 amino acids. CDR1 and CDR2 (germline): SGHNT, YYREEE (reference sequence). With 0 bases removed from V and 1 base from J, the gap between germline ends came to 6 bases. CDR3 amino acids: CASSLGGRTDTQYF. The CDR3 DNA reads TGTGCCAGCAGCTTGGGGGGTCGCACAGATACGCAGTATTTT.

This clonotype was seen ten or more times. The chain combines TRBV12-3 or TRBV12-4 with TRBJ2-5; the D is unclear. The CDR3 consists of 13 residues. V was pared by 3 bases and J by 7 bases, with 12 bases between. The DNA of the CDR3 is TGTGCCAGCAGTTTTTTGGGTGTTGGGACCCAGTACTTC. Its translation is CASSFLGVGTQYF.

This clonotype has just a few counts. Written as DNA, the CDR3 is TGTGCCAGCAGTGTTGTAGGACCGCCAGAGACCCAGTACTTC. Translation gives CASSVVGPPETQYF. The V and J genes are TRBV6-1 and TRBJ2-5, with D uncertain. Germline V gives CDR1 MNHNS, CDR2 SASEGT. There are 14 residues in the CDR3. Deletions cut 4 bases from V and 4 bases from J, with 13 bases between.

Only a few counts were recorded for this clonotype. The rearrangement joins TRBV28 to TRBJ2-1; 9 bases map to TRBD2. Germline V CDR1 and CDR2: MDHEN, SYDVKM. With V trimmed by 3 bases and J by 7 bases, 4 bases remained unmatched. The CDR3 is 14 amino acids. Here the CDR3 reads CASSFAGGANEQFF. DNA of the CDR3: TGTGCCAGCAGTTTCGCGGGAGGGGCGAATGAGCAGTTCTTC.

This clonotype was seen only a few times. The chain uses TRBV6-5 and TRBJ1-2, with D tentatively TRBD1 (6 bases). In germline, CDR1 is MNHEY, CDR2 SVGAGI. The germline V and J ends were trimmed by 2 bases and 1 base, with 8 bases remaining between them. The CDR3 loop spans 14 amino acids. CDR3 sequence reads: CASSYQQGNYGYTF. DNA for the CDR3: TGTGCCAGCAGTTACCAACAGGGTAACTATGGCTACACCTTC.

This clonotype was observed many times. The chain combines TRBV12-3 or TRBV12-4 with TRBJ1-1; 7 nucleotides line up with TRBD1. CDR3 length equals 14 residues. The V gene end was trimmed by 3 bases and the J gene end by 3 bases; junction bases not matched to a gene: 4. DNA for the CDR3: TGTGCCAGCAGTTTCGGGACAGAGCACACTGAAGCTTTCTTT. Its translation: CASSFGTEHTEAFF.

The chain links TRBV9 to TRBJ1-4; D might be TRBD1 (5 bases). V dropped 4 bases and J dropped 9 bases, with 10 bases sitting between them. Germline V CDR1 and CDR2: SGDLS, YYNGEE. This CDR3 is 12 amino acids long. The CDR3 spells CASSPSGQKLFF. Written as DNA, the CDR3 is TGTGCCAGCAGCCCCTCAGGGCAAAAACTGTTTTTT.

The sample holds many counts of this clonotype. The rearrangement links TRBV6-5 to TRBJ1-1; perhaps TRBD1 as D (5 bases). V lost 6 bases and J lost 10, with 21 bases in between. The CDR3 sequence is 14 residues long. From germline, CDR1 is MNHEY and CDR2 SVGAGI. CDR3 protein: CASSTGRRNRGAFF. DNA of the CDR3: TGTGCCAGCAGCACGGGACGGAGGAATAGGGGAGCTTTCTTT.

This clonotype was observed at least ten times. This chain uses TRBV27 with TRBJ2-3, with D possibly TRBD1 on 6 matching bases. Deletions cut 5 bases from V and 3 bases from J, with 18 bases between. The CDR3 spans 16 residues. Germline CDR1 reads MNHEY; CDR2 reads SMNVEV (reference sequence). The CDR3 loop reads CASSPVRGRGTDTQYF. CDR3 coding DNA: TGTGCCAGCAGTCCCGTGAGGGGGAGAGGGACAGATACGCAGTATTTT.